One and the same sample provided the 25 T cell receptor beta chains below, sequenced in a study of control samples from healthy donors and cancer patients. Some clones are missing from TCRdb's copy, which holds only in-frame ones; the method was immunoSEQ multiplex PCR. The sample lists over 80,000 clones; around 80% were seen once. Sequencing input: blood. The origin of the receptors is a man between 60 and 70 years old in good health.

The gene calls are TRBV6-5 and TRBJ1-2, with D maybe TRBD1 (5 bases). V shed 5 bases and J shed 4 bases, with 17 bases lying between them. Germline values: CDR1 MNHEY, CDR2 SVGAGI. The CDR3 length is 15 residues. CDR3 region: CASSPAWGASYGYTF. In DNA, the CDR3 is TGTGCCAGCAGTCCAGCTTGGGGCGCGAGCTATGGCTACACCTTC.

The rearrangement joins TRBV30 to TRBJ1-4, with 11 bases fitting TRBD1. CDR3 length: 13 amino acids. Per the germline V gene, CDR1 is GTSNPN and CDR2 is SVGIG (reference sequence). CDR3 amino acids: CAAGQGGYEKLFF. CDR3 bases: TGTGCTGCGGGACAGGGGGGATATGAAAAACTGTTTTTT.

In its sample, this clone was seen once. V usage is TRBV7-2 and J usage is TRBJ1-1; D may be TRBD1 (5 bases). The CDR3 covers 13 residues. V was clipped by 4 bases and J by 11 bases, with 17 bases between them. In germline, CDR1 is SGHTA, CDR2 FQGNSA. CDR3 residues: CASSSGTGGLAFF. CDR3 nucleotides: TGTGCCAGCAGCTCCGGGACGGGAGGACTGGCTTTCTTT.

Here the CDR3 reads CASSLGVQETQYF. Written as DNA, the CDR3 is TGTGCCAGCAGTTTAGGGGTACAAGAGACCCAGTACTTC. The chain has TRBV27 and TRBJ2-5; D call uncertain. The length of the CDR3 is 13 residues. Trimming shortened V by 2 bases and J by 2 bases, and 6 bases separated the two germline ends. Germline V gives CDR1 MNHEY, CDR2 SMNVEV (reference sequence).

This clone was counted a single time. The chain uses TRBV5-1 and TRBJ2-3; 14 bases are a match to TRBD2. The CDR3 length is 18 residues. Trimming at V came to 3 bases and at J to 4 bases, leaving 10 bases not matched to a gene. CDR1 and CDR2 from the germline V gene are SGHRS and YFSETQ. As DNA, the CDR3 is TGCGCCAGCAGCTCTAGACTAGCGGGGGGGCCGATGGCAGATACGCAGTATTTT. It specifies CASSSRLAGGPMADTQYF.

This chain joins TRBV9 and TRBJ2-3; tentatively, D is TRBD1 (5 bases). CDR3 length: 15 residues. The V gene lost 0 bases and the J gene lost 0 bases, with 8 bases spanning the gap. In germline, CDR1 is SGDLS, CDR2 YYNGEE. The CDR3 reads CASSVAQGSTDTQYF. The CDR3 DNA reads TGTGCCAGCAGCGTAGCTCAGGGTAGCACAGATACGCAGTATTTT.

For the CDR3, the DNA is TGTGCCAGCAGCTTTTATTACACCTTC. Translated: CASSFYYTF. V and J are TRBV7-8 and TRBJ1-2; D gene unclear. The CDR3 runs 9 residues. V gave up 3 bases and J gave up 11 bases, with 4 bases separating them. Germline CDR1 reads SGHVS; CDR2 reads FQNEAQ.

The gene calls are TRBV29-1 and TRBJ2-7; maybe TRBD2 (5 bases). Trimming cost V 1 base and J 5 bases, with 12 bases left between them. The CDR3 spans 13 residues. The V gene's germline CDR1 is SQVTM and CDR2 ANQGSEA. The CDR3 sequence is CSVEAGNVHEQYF. The CDR3 bases are TGCAGCGTTGAAGCGGGGAATGTCCACGAGCAGTACTTC.

This clone showed up just once. The chain recombines TRBV5-1 with TRBJ2-7, with TRBD1 identical over 7 bases. J gave up 0 bases and V 4 bases, and 7 bases lay outside the gene matches. This CDR3 region has 15 residues. Germline V gene data show CDR1 as SGHRS and CDR2 as YFSETQ. Here the CDR3 DNA reads TGCGCCAGCAGCATGACAGGGACCCTCTCCTACGAGCAGTACTTC. Translating gives CASSMTGTLSYEQYF.

This chain links TRBV18 with TRBJ2-2, with D maybe TRBD1 (5 bases). Trimming cost V 3 bases and J 4 bases, with 6 bases left between them. The CDR3 consists of 13 residues. Germline CDR1 is KGHSH and CDR2 is LQKENI. CDR3 region: CASSPDSTGELFF. Here the CDR3 DNA reads TGTGCCAGCTCACCCGACAGCACCGGGGAGCTGTTTTTT.

V is TRBV28 and J is TRBJ1-1; no clear D gene. The CDR3 extends over 14 amino acids. Germline V gene sequence: CDR1 MDHEN, CDR2 SYDVKM. The V end was cut by 3 bases, the J end by 2 bases, with 10 bases between. The CDR3 DNA is TGTGCCAGCAGTTTTTGGTGGGGAAACACTGAAGCTTTCTTT. Protein product: CASSFWWGNTEAFF.

CDR3 in amino acids: CASSIKKGAGEQYF. The CDR3 bases are TGTGCCAGTAGTATAAAAAAGGGGGCGGGCGAGCAGTACTTC. This sequence joins TRBV19 and TRBJ2-7; 7 nucleotides agree with TRBD1. This CDR3 comprises 14 residues. Losses at the gene ends were 2 bases for V and 6 bases for J; bases not matched to a gene: 7. Germline V lookup: CDR1 LNHDA, CDR2 SQIVND (reference sequence). The full variable domain, with the rest looked up from reference TRBV19 and TRBJ2-7, is DGGITQSPKYLFRKEGQNVTLSCEQNLNHDAMYWYRQDPGQGLRLIYYSQIVNDFQKGDIAEGYSVSREKKESFPLTVTSAQKNPTAFYLCASSIKKGAGEQYFGPGTRLTVT.

This clone was recorded a few times. This chain joins TRBV2 and TRBJ2-7, with 8 positions matching TRBD1. Germline CDR1 reads SNHLY; CDR2 reads FYNNEI. This CDR3 spans 13 amino acids. With V trimmed by 8 bases and J by 6 bases, 9 bases remained unmatched. In nucleotides, the CDR3 is TGTGCCAGCTTAGACAGGGGAGCCTTCGAGCAGTACTTC. Amino acid sequence: CASLDRGAFEQYF.

The chain carries TRBV11-3 and TRBJ2-1; 7 bases match TRBD2. CDR1 is SGHNT and CDR2 is YENEEA in the germline V gene. The CDR3 runs to 16 residues. V gave up 4 bases and J gave up 0 bases; unmatched junction bases: 6. The CDR3 reads CASSSSRGSSYNEQFF. In DNA, the CDR3 is TGTGCCAGCAGCTCCTCGCGCGGGAGCTCCTACAATGAGCAGTTCTTC.

The chain is built from TRBV11-1 and TRBJ1-3, with D uncertain. The germline gives CDR1 SGHAT, CDR2 FQDESV (reference sequence). CDR3 length: 14 amino acids. Trimming took off 1 base at V and 0 bases at J, with 4 bases between the two ends. The CDR3 DNA reads as TGTGCCAGCAGCTTAGGATACTCTGGAAACACCATATATTTT. Translation: CASSLGYSGNTIYF.

This chain joins TRBV23-1 and TRBJ2-7; D is possibly TRBD1 (5 bases). TRBV23-1 is an ORF, and what it does is uncertain. The CDR3 is 15 residues long. Trimming left V 5 bases short and J 3 bases short, with 17 bases between. CDR3 coding DNA: TGCGCCAGCAGTGACGACAGCACTCTCTGCTACGAGCAGTACTTC. Translated: CASSDDSTLCYEQYF.

This chain joins TRBV10-2 and TRBJ2-7, with D possibly called TRBD1 or TRBD2 (6 bases each). V lost 0 bases to trimming and J lost 2 bases, with 17 bases between them. This CDR3 has 17 amino acids. Germline loops: CDR1 WSHSY, CDR2 SAAADI. CDR3: CASSESKGIGGPYEQYF. The CDR3 region has the DNA TGCGCCAGCAGTGAGTCGAAGGGGATCGGGGGCCCCTACGAGCAGTACTTC.

The chain combines TRBV9 with TRBJ2-5, with a tentative D call TRBD2 (5 bases). This CDR3 has 15 amino acids. Trimming took off 0 bases at V and 2 bases at J, with 11 bases between the two ends. From germline, CDR1 is SGDLS and CDR2 YYNGEE. The CDR3 sequence: CASSVAGGLQETQYF. Written as DNA, the CDR3 is TGTGCCAGCAGCGTAGCTGGCGGGCTACAAGAGACCCAGTACTTC.

This chain links TRBV18 with TRBJ2-3, with D maybe TRBD2 (5 bases). CDR1 is KGHSH, CDR2 LQKENI, per germline. V shed 4 bases and J shed 4 bases, with 21 bases lying between them. The CDR3 sequence is 17 residues long. CDR3: CASSRRGAEVIPDTQYF. The CDR3 DNA follows: TGTGCCAGCTCACGACGAGGAGCGGAGGTGATCCCAGATACGCAGTATTTT.

The gene calls are TRBV9 and TRBJ2-7, with D possibly being TRBD1 or TRBD2 (5 bases each). The CDR3 is made up of 15 amino acids. V was cut by 4 bases and J by 3 bases, with 17 bases left in between. The germline V gene has CDR1 SGDLS and CDR2 YYNGEE. The CDR3 region is CASSHRWDAGYEQYF. CDR3 coding DNA: TGTGCCAGCAGCCATCGGTGGGACGCCGGCTACGAGCAGTACTTC.

This clone was detected only a few times. The chain employs TRBV6-6 and TRBJ2-7, with TRBD1 as a possible D gene (6 bases). Germline CDR1 MNHNY, CDR2 SVGAGI (reference sequence). V was shortened by 2 bases and J by 9 bases, with 11 bases between the two germline ends. This CDR3 contains 12 residues. The CDR3 coding sequence is TGTGCCAGCAGTTACAGGGGGTGGAGGCAGTACTTC. It translates to CASSYRGWRQYF.

V is TRBV11-2 and J is TRBJ1-5; D gene ambiguous. Germline V gives CDR1 SGHAT, CDR2 FQNNGV. CDR3 length: 14 amino acids. V lost 2 bases and J 7 bases, leaving 12 bases between the germline ends. The CDR3 DNA reads as TGTGCCAGCAGCTTATTTGGGGTGGGACAGCCCCAGCATTTT. Its translation is CASSLFGVGQPQHF. The full variable domain, completed using reference TRBV11-2 and TRBJ1-5, is EAGVAQSPRYKIIEKRQSVAFWCNPISGHATLYWYQQILGQGPKLLIQFQNNGVVDDSQLPKDRFSAERLKGVDSTLKIQPAKLEDSAVYLCASSLFGVGQPQHFGDGTRLSIL.

Worth noting for this clone: Other nucleotide sequences in the sample specify the same CDR3. The chain uses TRBV7-6 and TRBJ1-2; weak D call: TRBD1 (6 bases). CDR1 is SGHVS and CDR2 is FNYEAQ in the germline V gene. The CDR3 runs to 18 residues. V lost 1 base, J lost 2 bases, and 20 bases lay in between. The CDR3 spells CASSLETGGGLGNYGYTF. The CDR3 DNA follows: TGTGCCAGCAGCTTAGAGACAGGAGGGGGTCTGGGGAACTATGGCTACACCTTC. Full variable domain (missing parts from reference TRBV7-6 and TRBJ1-2): GAGVSQSPRYKVTKRGQDVALRCDPISGHVSLYWYRQALGQGPEFLTYFNYEAQQDKSGLPNDRFSAERPEGSISTLTIQRTEQRDSAMYRCASSLETGGGLGNYGYTFGSGTRLTVV.

The chain uses TRBV7-2 and TRBJ2-2; 9 nucleotides agree with TRBD2. The CDR3 spans 16 residues. Per germline, CDR1 SGHTA and CDR2 FQGNSA. V dropped 4 bases and J dropped 4; count of bases not matched to a gene: 7. CDR3 nucleotide sequence: TGTGCCAGCAGCTCCCTAGCGGGAAGACCCACCGGGGAGCTGTTTTTT. Its translation: CASSSLAGRPTGELFF.

The chain carries TRBV11-2 and TRBJ1-2; 7 bases line up with TRBD1. The CDR3 contains 14 residues. V was clipped by 0 bases and J by 6 bases; unmatched bases: 4. Germline loops: CDR1 SGHAT, CDR2 FQNNGV. Written as DNA, the CDR3 is TGTGCCAGCAGCTTAGAGGTGACAGGGAATGGCTACACCTTC. This encodes CASSLEVTGNGYTF.